This TCR beta chain was recovered during a study of T cell clonality in common variable immunodeficiency. Study observations and caveats: In common variable immunodeficiency, TCR beta chains reportedly carried fewer deletions and N-nucleotide insertions.

On this clone: No antigen is known for it.

Using immunoSEQ multiplex PCR, the repertoire was profiled, and TCRdb retains in-frame clones only, with some absent. The specimen gives 32,000 or so clones without singletons; the ten biggest hold less than 8%. Material: peripheral blood mononuclear cells. The source is a human donor with common variable immunodeficiency.

The CDR3 sequence is CSASPSSYDYEQYF. The covered CDR3 bases are TGCAGTGCTAGTCCGAGTAGCTACGACTACGAG. The chain carries TRBV20-1 and TRBJ2-7, with D hard to call. Coverage ceases 3 residues before the CDR3 finishes, and the germline J gene fills in the end. V was clipped by 3 bases and J by 3 bases, with 15 bases between them. CDR3 length equals 14 residues. Germline assignment: CDR1 DFQATT and CDR2 SNEGSKA (reference sequence).